The rows below give T cell receptor beta chains drawn from one sample of a study of T cells after yellow fever vaccination. MiXCR, applied by TCRdb to the 5' RACE reads, yields one record per CDR3 protein. The profile shows hundreds of thousands of distinct CDR3 sequences, 6.2% of them singletons. The starting material was PBMCs, obtained 5 days after the yellow fever booster vaccination. These receptors came from a man aged 25 to 40 who received the YFV17D yellow fever vaccine. Both conserved end residues are part of each CDR3. A D gene is named only where the DNA matches it firmly.

CDR3 protein: CASSPAVTPSNEQFF; V gene: TRBV4-2; D gene: -
CDR3 protein: CASSWTAYQETQYF; V gene: TRBV6-5; D gene: -
CDR3 protein: CASNRGSDTQYF; V gene: TRBV5-6; D gene: -
CDR3 protein: CASSWLALSSYEQYF; V gene: TRBV7-2; D gene: -
CDR3 protein: CSALGQGGSYEQYF; V gene: TRBV20-1; D gene: -
CDR3 protein: CASSTPFLGVSDEQYF; V gene: TRBV28; D gene: -
CDR3 protein: CASRSGSETQYF; V gene: TRBV12-3/TRBV12-4; D gene: -
CDR3 protein: CASSISLLRVEQFF; V gene: TRBV19; D gene: -
CDR3 protein: CASSRVWSGSGNEQFF; V gene: TRBV7-8; D gene: -
CDR3 protein: CSARLANTGELFF; V gene: TRBV20-1; D gene: -
CDR3 protein: CAITETSVHEQFF; V gene: TRBV10-3; D gene: TRBD2